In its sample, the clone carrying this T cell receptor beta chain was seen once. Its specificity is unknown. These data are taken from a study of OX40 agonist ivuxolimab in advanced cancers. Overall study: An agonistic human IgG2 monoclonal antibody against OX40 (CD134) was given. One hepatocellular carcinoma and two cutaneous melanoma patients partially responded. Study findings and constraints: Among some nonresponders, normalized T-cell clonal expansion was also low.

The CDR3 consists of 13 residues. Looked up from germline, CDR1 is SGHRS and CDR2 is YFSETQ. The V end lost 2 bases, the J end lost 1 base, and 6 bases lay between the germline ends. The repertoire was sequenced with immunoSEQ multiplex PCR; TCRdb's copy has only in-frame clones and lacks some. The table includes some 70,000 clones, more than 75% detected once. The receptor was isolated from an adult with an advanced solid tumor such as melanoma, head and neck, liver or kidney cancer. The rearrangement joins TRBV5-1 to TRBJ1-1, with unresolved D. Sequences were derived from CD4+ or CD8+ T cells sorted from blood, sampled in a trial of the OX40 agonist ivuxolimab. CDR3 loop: CASSFHGNTEAFF. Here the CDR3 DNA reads TGCGCCAGCAGCTTTCACGGGAACACTGAAGCTTTCTTT.